A selection of T cell receptor beta chains follows, all from one sample in a study of STAT3 mutations in large granular lymphocyte leukemia. The protocol was immunoSEQ multiplex PCR, while the TCRdb copy is restricted to in-frame clones and leaves out a portion. The sample carries approximately 10,000 clones, 85% to 90% recorded once. The sequencing input was peripheral blood mononuclear cells. Receptors originate from a man older than 75 with T-cell large granular lymphocyte leukemia. Some clones in this sample may be carry-over from other donors' samples. CDR3s include the opening cysteine and the closing phenylalanine or tryptophan. A D gene is named only where the DNA matches it firmly. Not every row has a clone size; where given, it reads once, few, many or a size class.

size: .
V: TRBV5-4
J: TRBJ1-1
D: TRBD1
CDR3: CASSFGQGGNTEAFF
DNA: TGTGCCAGCAGCTTCGGACAGGGCGGGAACACTGAAGCTTTCTTT

size: .
V: TRBV19
J: TRBJ1-5
D: TRBD1
CDR3: CASSIPGQGARQPQHF
DNA: TGTGCCAGTAGTATTCCGGGACAGGGGGCTCGTCAGCCCCAGCATTTT

size: .
V: TRBV6-5
J: TRBJ2-2
D: .
CDR3: CASSARGVNTGELFF
DNA: TGTGCCAGCAGTGCCAGGGGAGTGAACACCGGGGAGCTGTTTTTT

size: .
V: TRBV5-1
J: TRBJ1-6
D: .
CDR3: CASSLAGDYSPLHF
DNA: TGCGCCAGCAGCTTGGCCGGGGACTATTCACCCCTCCACTTT

size: .
V: TRBV29-1
J: TRBJ1-2
D: .
CDR3: CSVDHGGSYGYTF
DNA: TGCAGCGTTGATCACGGGGGAAGCTATGGCTACACCTTC

size: .
V: TRBV11-2
J: TRBJ2-6
D: TRBD1
CDR3: CAKQGQGRLTF
DNA: TGTGCCAAACAGGGACAGGGTCGATTGACTTTC

size: .
V: TRBV4-2
J: TRBJ2-3
D: TRBD2
CDR3: CASSQLAGATGDTQYF
DNA: TGTGCCAGCAGCCAACTAGCGGGGGCTACGGGGGATACGCAGTATTTT

size: .
V: TRBV9
J: TRBJ2-2
D: .
CDR3: CASSPSALSNTGELFF
DNA: TGTGCCAGCAGCCCATCGGCGCTATCGAACACCGGGGAGCTGTTTTTT

size: .
V: TRBV27
J: TRBJ2-3
D: .
CDR3: CASSPRTDKRGSDTQYF
DNA: TGTGCCAGCAGTCCGCGGACAGACAAACGTGGTTCAGATACGCAGTATTTT

size: .
V: TRBV9
J: TRBJ1-1
D: .
CDR3: CASSVGGSMNTEAFF
DNA: TGTGCCAGCAGCGTAGGTGGCTCCATGAACACTGAAGCTTTCTTT

size: .
V: TRBV6-6
J: TRBJ1-5
D: .
CDR3: CASSYYSSSNQPQHF
DNA: TGTGCCAGCAGTTACTATTCGAGTAGCAATCAGCCCCAGCATTTT

size: .
V: TRBV19
J: TRBJ2-2
D: .
CDR3: CASSVTPRSGELFF
DNA: TGTGCCAGTAGTGTGACACCACGTTCCGGGGAGCTGTTTTTT

size: .
V: TRBV4-2
J: TRBJ1-3
D: .
CDR3: CASSQDLTAGNTIYF
DNA: TGTGCCAGCAGCCAAGATCTTACGGCTGGAAACACCATATATTTT

size: .
V: TRBV4-1
J: TRBJ2-3
D: TRBD2
CDR3: CASSRDSGGSTDTQYF
DNA: TGCGCCAGCAGCCGTGATAGCGGGGGTAGCACAGATACGCAGTATTTT

size: .
V: TRBV7-3
J: TRBJ2-7
D: TRBD2
CDR3: CASSPAGVGEQYF
DNA: TGTGCCAGCAGCCCGGCGGGGGTCGGGGAGCAGTACTTC

size: .
V: TRBV5-6
J: TRBJ2-2
D: .
CDR3: CASSSKERNTGELFF
DNA: TGTGCCAGCAGCAGCAAAGAGAGGAACACCGGGGAGCTGTTTTTT

size: .
V: TRBV11-2
J: TRBJ2-1
D: TRBD2
CDR3: CASSPSPGLYEQFF
DNA: TGTGCCAGCAGCCCGTCCCCGGGACTATATGAGCAGTTCTTC

size: .
V: TRBV30
J: TRBJ1-2
D: .
CDR3: CAWSVQATYGYTF
DNA: TGTGCCTGGAGTGTACAGGCCACCTATGGCTACACCTTC

size: .
V: TRBV12-5
J: TRBJ2-3
D: TRBD2
CDR3: CASGSGLAGGTDTQYF
DNA: TGTGCTAGTGGTTCCGGACTAGCGGGGGGGACAGATACGCAGTATTTT

size: .
V: TRBV30
J: TRBJ2-3
D: .
CDR3: CAWSEGDTQYF
DNA: TGTGCCTGGAGTGAGGGGGATACGCAGTATTTT

size: .
V: TRBV7-9
J: TRBJ1-6
D: .
CDR3: CASSLFEMSTSPLHF
DNA: TGTGCCAGCAGCTTATTTGAGATGTCTACTTCACCCCTCCACTTT

size: .
V: TRBV11-1
J: TRBJ2-1
D: .
CDR3: CASSFPRVGGWTYNEQFF
DNA: TGTGCCAGCAGCTTTCCCCGGGTCGGGGGATGGACCTACAATGAGCAGTTCTTC

size: .
V: TRBV7-9
J: TRBJ2-1
D: TRBD1
CDR3: CASSKWDRVSSYNEQFF
DNA: TGTGCCAGCAGCAAATGGGACAGGGTAAGCTCCTACAATGAGCAGTTCTTC

size: .
V: TRBV30
J: TRBJ1-2
D: TRBD1
CDR3: CAWGQGADFNYGYTF
DNA: TGTGCCTGGGGACAGGGGGCAGACTTTAACTATGGCTACACCTTC

size: .
V: TRBV4-3
J: TRBJ1-5
D: .
CDR3: CASSQDRYNQPQHF
DNA: TGCGCCAGCAGCCAAGACCGCTACAATCAGCCCCAGCATTTT

size: .
V: TRBV6-1
J: TRBJ2-3
D: .
CDR3: CASSTAGTDTQYF
DNA: TGTGCCAGCAGCACGGCAGGCACAGATACGCAGTATTTT

size: few
V: TRBV27
J: TRBJ2-3
D: .
CDR3: CASSLSGMGDGLTDTQYF
DNA: TGTGCCAGCAGTTTATCGGGGATGGGGGATGGCCTCACAGATACGCAGTATTTT

size: .
V: TRBV6-1
J: TRBJ1-5
D: .
CDR3: CASTPNSGVVGPQHF
DNA: TGTGCCAGCACACCCAACAGCGGGGTTGTGGGGCCCCAGCATTTT

size: .
V: TRBV6-6
J: TRBJ2-3
D: .
CDR3: CASSYSVQADTQYF
DNA: TGTGCCAGCAGTTACTCGGTCCAGGCAGATACGCAGTATTTT

size: few
V: TRBV7-8
J: TRBJ1-1
D: .
CDR3: CASSLGLPDTEAFF
DNA: TGTGCCAGCAGCTTGGGCCTACCTGACACTGAAGCTTTCTTT

size: few
V: TRBV28
J: TRBJ1-5
D: .
CDR3: CASSSDTGNSNQPQHF
DNA: TGTGCCAGCAGTTCAGACACCGGTAATAGCAATCAGCCCCAGCATTTT

size: .
V: TRBV20-1
J: TRBJ2-7
D: .
CDR3: CSASWSYEQYF
DNA: TGCAGTGCTAGTTGGTCCTACGAGCAGTACTTC

size: .
V: TRBV6-1
J: TRBJ2-7
D: .
CDR3: CASSDQAPSYEQYF
DNA: TGTGCCAGCAGTGACCAGGCACCCTCCTACGAGCAGTACTTC

size: .
V: TRBV7-9
J: TRBJ2-2
D: .
CDR3: CASNLGMGSGLHTGELFF
DNA: TGTGCCAGCAACTTGGGCATGGGGAGCGGACTTCACACCGGGGAGCTGTTTTTT

size: .
V: TRBV5-4
J: TRBJ2-3
D: TRBD1
CDR3: CASSPKDRDTQYF
DNA: TGTGCCAGCAGCCCAAAGGACAGGGATACGCAGTATTTT

size: .
V: TRBV5-1
J: TRBJ2-5
D: .
CDR3: CASHWIPGQGETQYF
DNA: TGCGCCAGCCATTGGATTCCCGGTCAAGGAGAGACCCAGTACTTC

size: .
V: TRBV7-2
J: TRBJ1-5
D: .
CDR3: CASSLDDQPQHF
DNA: TGTGCCAGCAGCTTAGATGATCAGCCCCAGCATTTT